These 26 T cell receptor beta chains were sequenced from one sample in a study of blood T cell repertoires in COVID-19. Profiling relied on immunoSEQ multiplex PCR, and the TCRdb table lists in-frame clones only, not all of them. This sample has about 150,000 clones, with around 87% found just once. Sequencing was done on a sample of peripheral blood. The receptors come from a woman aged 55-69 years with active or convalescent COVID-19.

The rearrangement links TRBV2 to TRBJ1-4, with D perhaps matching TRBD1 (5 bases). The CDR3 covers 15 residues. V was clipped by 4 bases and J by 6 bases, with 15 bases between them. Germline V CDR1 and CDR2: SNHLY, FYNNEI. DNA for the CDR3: TGTGCCAGCAGTGCCCGGGGGGGAATAGATGAAAAACTGTTTTTT. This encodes CASSARGGIDEKLFF.

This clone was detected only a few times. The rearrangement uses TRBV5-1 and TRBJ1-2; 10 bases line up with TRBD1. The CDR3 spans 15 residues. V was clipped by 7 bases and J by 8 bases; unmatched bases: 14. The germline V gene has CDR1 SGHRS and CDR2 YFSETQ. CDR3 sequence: CASGRTGTGENGYTF. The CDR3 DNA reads TGCGCCAGCGGAAGGACCGGGACAGGGGAGAACGGCTACACCTTC.

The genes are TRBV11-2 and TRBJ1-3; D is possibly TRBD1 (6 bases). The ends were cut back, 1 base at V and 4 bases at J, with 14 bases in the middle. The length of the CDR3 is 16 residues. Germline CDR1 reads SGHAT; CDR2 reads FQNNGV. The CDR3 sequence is CASSLVSAGTGNTIYF. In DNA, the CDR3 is TGTGCCAGCAGCTTAGTATCAGCCGGGACAGGAAACACCATATATTTT.

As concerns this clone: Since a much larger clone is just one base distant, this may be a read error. The CDR3 sequence: CATRDRDNSPLHF. CDR3 DNA: TGTGCCACCCGGGACAGGGATAATTCACCCCTCCACTTT. This chain uses TRBV10-3 with TRBJ1-6, with TRBD1 matching 9 bases. Germline trimming cut 10 bases from V and 5 bases from J; bases unmatched to any gene: 3. The CDR3 covers 13 residues. CDR1 and CDR2 from the germline V gene are ENHRY and SYGVKD.

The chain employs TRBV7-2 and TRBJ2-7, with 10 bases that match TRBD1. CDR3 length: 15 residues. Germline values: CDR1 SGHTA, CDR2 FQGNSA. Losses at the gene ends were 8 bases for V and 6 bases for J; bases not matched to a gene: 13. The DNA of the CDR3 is TGTGCCAGCGCGGTCACCGGGACAGGGGAGGCCGAGCAGTACTTC. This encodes CASAVTGTGEAEQYF.

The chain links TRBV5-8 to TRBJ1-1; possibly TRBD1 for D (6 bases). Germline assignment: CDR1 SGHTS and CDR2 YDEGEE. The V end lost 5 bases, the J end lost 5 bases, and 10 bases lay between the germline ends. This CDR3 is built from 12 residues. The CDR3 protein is CASRQGPTEAFF. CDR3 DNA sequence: TGTGCCAGCAGACAGGGCCCAACTGAAGCTTTCTTT.

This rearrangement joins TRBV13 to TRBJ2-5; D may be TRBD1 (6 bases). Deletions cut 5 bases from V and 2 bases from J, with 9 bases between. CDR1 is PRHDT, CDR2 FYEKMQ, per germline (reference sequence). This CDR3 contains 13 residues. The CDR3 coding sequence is TGTGCCAGCAGCCGCGACAGGCAAGAGACCCAGTACTTC. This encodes CASSRDRQETQYF.

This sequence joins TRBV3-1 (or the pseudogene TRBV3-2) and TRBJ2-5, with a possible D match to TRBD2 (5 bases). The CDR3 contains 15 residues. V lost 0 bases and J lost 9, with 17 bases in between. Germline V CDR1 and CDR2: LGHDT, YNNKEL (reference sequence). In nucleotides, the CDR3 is TGTGCCAGCAGCCAAGATATTAGGCTAGCTATGTCCCAGTACTTC. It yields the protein CASSQDIRLAMSQYF.

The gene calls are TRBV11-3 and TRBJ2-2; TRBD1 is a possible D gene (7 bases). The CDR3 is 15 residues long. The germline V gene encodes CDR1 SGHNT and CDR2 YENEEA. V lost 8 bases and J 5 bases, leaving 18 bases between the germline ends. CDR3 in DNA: TGTGCCAGCGGGTTCTCAGGGGGGTGGACCGGGGAGCTGTTTTTT. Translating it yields CASGFSGGWTGELFF.

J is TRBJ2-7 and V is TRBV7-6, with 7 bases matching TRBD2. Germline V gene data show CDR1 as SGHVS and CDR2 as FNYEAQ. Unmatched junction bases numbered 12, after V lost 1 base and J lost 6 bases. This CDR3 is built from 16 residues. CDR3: CASSLVPSSSGGEQYF. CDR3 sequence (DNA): TGTGCCAGCAGCTTAGTGCCCTCGTCTAGCGGCGGCGAGCAGTACTTC.

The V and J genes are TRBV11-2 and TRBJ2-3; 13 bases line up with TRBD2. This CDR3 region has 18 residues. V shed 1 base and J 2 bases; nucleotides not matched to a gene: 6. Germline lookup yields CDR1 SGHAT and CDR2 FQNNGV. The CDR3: CASSLGTSGGDTTDTQYF. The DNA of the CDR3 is TGTGCCAGCAGCTTAGGGACTAGCGGGGGAGATACCACAGATACGCAGTATTTT. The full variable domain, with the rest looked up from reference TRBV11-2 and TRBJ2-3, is EAGVAQSPRYKIIEKRQSVAFWCNPISGHATLYWYQQILGQGPKLLIQFQNNGVVDDSQLPKDRFSAERLKGVDSTLKIQPAKLEDSAVYLCASSLGTSGGDTTDTQYFGPGTRLTVL.

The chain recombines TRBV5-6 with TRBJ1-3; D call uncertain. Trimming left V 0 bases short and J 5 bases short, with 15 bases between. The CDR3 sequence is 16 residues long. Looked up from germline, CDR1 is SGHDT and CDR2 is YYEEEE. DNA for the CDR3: TGTGCCAGCAGCTTGGCCGAGGCGGTAAGAAGAAACACCATATATTTT. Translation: CASSLAEAVRRNTIYF.

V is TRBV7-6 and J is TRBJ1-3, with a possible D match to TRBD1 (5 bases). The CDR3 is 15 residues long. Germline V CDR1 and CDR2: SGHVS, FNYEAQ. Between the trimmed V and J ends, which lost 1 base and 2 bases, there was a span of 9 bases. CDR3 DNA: TGTGCCAGCAGCTTAGGGGGCGGCCCTGGAAACACCATATATTTT. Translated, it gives CASSLGGGPGNTIYF.

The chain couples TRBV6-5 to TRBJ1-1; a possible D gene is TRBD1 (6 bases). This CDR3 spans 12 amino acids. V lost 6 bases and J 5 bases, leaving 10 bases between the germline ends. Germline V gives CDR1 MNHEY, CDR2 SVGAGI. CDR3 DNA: TGTGCCAGCAGATCACAGGGTACTGAAGCTTTCTTT. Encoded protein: CASRSQGTEAFF.

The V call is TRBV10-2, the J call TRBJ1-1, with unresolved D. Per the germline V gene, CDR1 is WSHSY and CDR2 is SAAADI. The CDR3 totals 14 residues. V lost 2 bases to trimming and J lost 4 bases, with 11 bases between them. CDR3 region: CASSEGPGSTEAFF. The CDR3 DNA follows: TGCGCCAGCAGTGAGGGGCCGGGGAGCACTGAAGCTTTCTTT.

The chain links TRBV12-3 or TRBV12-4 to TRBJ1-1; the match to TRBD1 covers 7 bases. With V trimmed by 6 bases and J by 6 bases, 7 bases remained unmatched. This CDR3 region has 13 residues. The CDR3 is CASSRDRDSEAFF. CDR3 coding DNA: TGTGCCAGCAGCAGAGACAGGGACTCTGAAGCTTTCTTT.

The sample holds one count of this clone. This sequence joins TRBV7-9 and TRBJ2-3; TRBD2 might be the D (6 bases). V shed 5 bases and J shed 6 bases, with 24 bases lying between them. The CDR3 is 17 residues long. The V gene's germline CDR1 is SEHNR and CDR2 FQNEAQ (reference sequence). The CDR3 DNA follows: TGTGCCAGCAGCGCTAAGGGGACGGCGGGACTTCTCGATACGCAGTATTTT. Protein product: CASSAKGTAGLLDTQYF.

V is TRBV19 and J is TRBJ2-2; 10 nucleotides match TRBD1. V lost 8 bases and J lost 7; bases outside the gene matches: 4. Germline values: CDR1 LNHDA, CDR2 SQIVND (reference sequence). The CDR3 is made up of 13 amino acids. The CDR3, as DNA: TGTGCCAGTTTTGACAGGGGGCACGGGGAGCTGTTTTTT. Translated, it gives CASFDRGHGELFF.

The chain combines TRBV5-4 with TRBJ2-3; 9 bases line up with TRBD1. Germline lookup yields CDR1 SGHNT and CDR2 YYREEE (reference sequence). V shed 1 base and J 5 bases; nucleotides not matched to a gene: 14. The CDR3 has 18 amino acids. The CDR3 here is CASSLMGGQGARGDTQYF. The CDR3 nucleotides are TGTGCCAGCAGCTTGATGGGGGGACAGGGCGCTAGGGGAGATACGCAGTATTTT.

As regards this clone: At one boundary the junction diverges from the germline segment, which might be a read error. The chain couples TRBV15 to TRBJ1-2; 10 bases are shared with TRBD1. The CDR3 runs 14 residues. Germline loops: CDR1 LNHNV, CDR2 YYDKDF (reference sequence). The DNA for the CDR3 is TGTGCCACCAGTAGAGGGGGGACAGGGGCTGGCTACACCTTC. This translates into CATSRGGTGAGYTF. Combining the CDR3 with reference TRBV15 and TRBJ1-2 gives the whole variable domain DAMVIQNPRYQVTQFGKPVTLSCSQTLNHNVMYWYQQKSSQAPKLLFHYYDKDFNNEADTPDNFQSRRPNTSFCFLDIRSPGLGDTAMYLCATSRGGTGAGYTFGSGTRLTVV.

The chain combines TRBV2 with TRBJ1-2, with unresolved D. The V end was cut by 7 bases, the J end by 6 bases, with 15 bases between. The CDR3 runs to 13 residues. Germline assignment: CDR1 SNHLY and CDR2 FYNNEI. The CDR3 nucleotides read TGTGCCAGCACTTACTACCAACGGGATGGCTACACCTTC. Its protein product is CASTYYQRDGYTF.

The CDR3 DNA sequence: TGTGCCAGCAGCCTCACTAGCGGGGGTTCATACGAGCAGTACTTC. It encodes CASSLTSGGSYEQYF. This chain joins TRBV7-9 and TRBJ2-7, with 11 nucleotides matching TRBD2. Germline assignment: CDR1 SEHNR and CDR2 FQNEAQ (reference sequence). The ends lost 5 bases at V and 4 bases at J; junction bases unmatched: 7. The CDR3 is made up of 15 amino acids.

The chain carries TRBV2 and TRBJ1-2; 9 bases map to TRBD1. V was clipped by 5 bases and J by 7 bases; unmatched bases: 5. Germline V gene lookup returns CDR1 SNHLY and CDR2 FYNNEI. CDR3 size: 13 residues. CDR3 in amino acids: CASSLQGAGGYTF. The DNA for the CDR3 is TGTGCCAGCAGTTTACAGGGGGCCGGTGGCTACACCTTC.

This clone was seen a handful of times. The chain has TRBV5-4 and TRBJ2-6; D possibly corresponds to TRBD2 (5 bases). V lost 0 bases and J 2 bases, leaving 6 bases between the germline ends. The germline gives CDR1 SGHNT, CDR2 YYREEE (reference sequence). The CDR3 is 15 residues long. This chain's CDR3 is CASSLGGTGANVLTF. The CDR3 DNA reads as TGTGCCAGCAGCTTGGGAGGGACTGGGGCCAACGTCCTGACTTTC.

The chain's CDR3 is CASSQDTSGGAADTQYF. CDR3 sequence (DNA): TGCGCCAGCAGCCAAGACACTAGCGGGGGGGCCGCGGATACGCAGTATTTT. This chain links TRBV4-3 with TRBJ2-3; 13 bases map to TRBD2. CDR3 size: 17 residues. CDR1 is LGHNA and CDR2 is YSLEER in the germline V gene. V dropped 0 bases and J dropped 6; count of bases not matched to a gene: 6.

The CDR3 loop is CAWSGGRGLAEAFF. The DNA of the CDR3 is TGTGCCTGGAGTGGGGGCAGGGGGCTGGCTGAAGCTTTCTTT. This chain connects TRBV30 to TRBJ1-1, with 8 bases identical to TRBD1. Trimming removed 1 base from V and 6 bases from J; junction bases left unmatched: 7. The germline CDR1 and CDR2 sequences are GTSNPN and SVGIG (reference sequence). The CDR3 covers 14 residues.